This TCR beta chain comes out of a study of cytomegalovirus exposure and HLA in healthy donors. Study observations and caveats: In a later analysis, TCR beta V- and J-gene trimming showed a link to a missense DCLRE1C variant.

V trimming: 6 bases; J trimming: 0 bases; junction bases outside the gene matches: 14. In germline, CDR1 is MDHEN, CDR2 SYDVKM. The CDR3 sequence is 18 residues long. The study ran its PCR with 60 Vbeta and 13 Jbeta primers. Method: immunoSEQ multiplex PCR; TCRdb's copy keeps in-frame clones and lacks some. This repertoire shows roughly 160,000 clones, 75% to 85% found once; its top ten account for around 5%. About this clone itself: Its antigen is unidentified.

V is TRBV28 and J is TRBJ1-5; 7 bases align to TRBD1. The TCR comes from a man aged 25-40 years in good health and CMV-seronegative. The source material was PBMCs. The CDR3 nucleotides read TGTGCCAGCAGGGGCCCGTCGGGACAGATTCGTAGCAATCAGCCCCAGCATTTT. Translating it yields CASRGPSGQIRSNQPQHF.